This T cell receptor beta chain was recorded in a study of blood T cell repertoires in COVID-19 (dated by TCRdb to 2019 to 2021). Background on the whole study: Samples from collaborators originated in the United States, Italy and Spain and spanned both the acute and convalescent phases of COVID-19. The sample metadata nearly always contained a de-identified subject ID, COVID-19 status, age in years and sex. The samples were drawn from two sources: the first 160 participants of the ongoing ImmuneRACE study, and 1,254 subjects contributed by 6 global collaborators. Where available, HLA class I and class II types were taken from metadata supplied by the sample provider and were not determined by assay-based typing. A freely available public database, intended as a resource for researchers studying the immune response to SARS-CoV-2, is where the repertoires were released. Subjects who had been exposed to COVID-19, were actively infected with it, or had recovered from it provided the deeply sampled blood TCRbeta repertoires that made up the dataset. The prospective study material was composed of cDNA or gDNA derived from T cells, B-cell-depleted T cells, or PBMCs. What the work shows at the level of the full study, not this receptor alone: The amount of clinical and demographic metadata varied by source and participant and was provided uncurated.

Of note for this clone: The target of this receptor is not known. Base qualities are not provided; no much larger clone lies one nucleotide away.

The immunoSEQ Assay, a bias-controlled multiplex PCR, was used to amplify TCRbeta CDR3 regions from genomic DNA. On the study's bioinformatics: The number of nucleated cells in each sample was estimated from the amplification of reference gene primers within the assay. To quantify the absolute abundance of each unique TCRbeta CDR3 rearrangement, sequence reads were collapsed and filtered. For each sample, productive Simpson clonality was calculated by taking the square root of Simpson's diversity index across productive rearrangements. TCRdb stores this immuneACCESS table with in-frame sequences only. Part of the clones is absent; in the studies checked, under half of the shortfall reflects unresolved V genes, and no reason is known for the rest. D and trimming come from the DNA, and the V and J calls and clone size come from that table. This sample lists about 120,000 clones; roughly 85% were detected once. In total, the top ten clones hold about 2.2% of the sample.

From V the trimming removes 4 bases and from J it removes 5 bases, while the gene matches leave 7 bases of the junction unaccounted for. The CDR3, cysteine through phenylalanine, is 14 amino acids long. The sequence is cut down to CDR3 DNA, 42 bases in frame from base 1. Sequences MDHEN (CDR1) and SYDVKM (CDR2) are obtained from the germline V gene. Each collaborating institution followed its own protocols to collect whole blood in K2EDTA tubes. For TCRbeta analysis, collaborator samples were shipped as frozen whole blood, as isolated PBMCs, or as DNA extracted from either sample type. Recombination connected TRBV28 to TRBJ1-1; the junction holds 7 bases that match TRBD1. Sequences were obtained from peripheral blood. The sequence derives from a man aged 30 to 45 with acute or convalescent COVID-19. The nucleotide sequence is TGTGCCAGCAGTTACCCTCAGGGGGGTACTGAAGCTTTCTTT. Translated, this is CASSYPQGGTEAFF.